Following are 26 T cell receptor beta chains from one sample sequenced in a study of cytomegalovirus exposure and HLA in healthy donors. The PCR employed 60 Vbeta primers together with 13 Jbeta primers. Sequencing was performed with immunoSEQ multiplex PCR; in TCRdb, only in-frame clones are kept and a portion is missing. The table has approximately 250,000 clones, about three quarters seen once. The sample taken for sequencing was PBMCs. The receptors come from a boy aged 5-17 years in good health and CMV-seronegative.

The rearrangement links TRBV5-5 to TRBJ1-2; tentative D call: TRBD1 (6 bases). Germline CDR1 reads SGHKS; CDR2 reads YYEKEE (reference sequence). V shed 0 bases and J shed 0 bases, with 12 bases lying between them. There are 16 residues in the CDR3. The CDR3 sequence: CASSLVPGVSNYGYTF. CDR3 DNA sequence: TGTGCCAGCAGCTTGGTTCCAGGGGTTTCTAACTATGGCTACACCTTC.

The chain employs TRBV5-1 and TRBJ2-5; 7 bases line up with TRBD2. The CDR3 is made up of 13 amino acids. V shed 5 bases and J 1 base; nucleotides not matched to a gene: 2. CDR1 and CDR2 (germline): SGHRS, YFSETQ. The CDR3, as DNA: TGCGCCAGCAGAGCGGGGAGCCAAGAGACCCAGTACTTC. This codes for CASRAGSQETQYF.

The genes are TRBV9 and TRBJ2-3, with D perhaps TRBD2 (5 bases). CDR1 SGDLS and CDR2 YYNGEE come from the germline V gene. The V gene lost 0 bases and the J gene lost 3 bases, with 17 bases spanning the gap. The CDR3 is 17 amino acids. CDR3 sequence: CASSVAVDGLLTDTQYF. The CDR3 DNA sequence: TGTGCCAGCAGCGTAGCGGTCGACGGACTGCTGACAGATACGCAGTATTTT.

In its sample, this clone was seen a few times. This chain links TRBV6-6 with TRBJ1-4, with D maybe TRBD1 (6 bases). Germline CDR1 MNHNY, CDR2 SVGAGI (reference sequence). This CDR3 comprises 15 residues. The V end was cut by 5 bases, the J end by 5 bases, with 15 bases between. The CDR3 sequence is CASSPLWGRNEKLFF. DNA of the CDR3: TGTGCCAGCAGTCCTTTATGGGGGCGGAATGAAAAACTGTTTTTT.

The chain recombines TRBV15 with TRBJ1-6; D remains unclear. Germline CDR1 and CDR2: LNHNV and YYDKDF (reference sequence). The ends were cut back, 8 bases at V and 8 bases at J, with 19 bases in the middle. The CDR3 covers 15 residues. Here the CDR3 reads CATSYAARADSPLHF. CDR3 DNA: TGTGCCACCTCCTACGCGGCGAGGGCTGATTCACCCCTCCACTTT.

This clone was detected a few times. The CDR3 sequence is CASTPADRGRQTQYF. CDR3 in DNA: TGTGCCAGCACCCCTGCCGACAGGGGGCGGCAGACCCAGTACTTC. The chain is built from TRBV5-4 and TRBJ2-5; TRBD1 matches at 10 bases. With V trimmed by 6 bases and J by 6 bases, 11 bases remained unmatched. Germline V gene data show CDR1 as SGHNT and CDR2 as YYREEE (reference sequence). CDR3 length: 15 amino acids.

The chain links TRBV5-6 to TRBJ1-2, with TRBD1 as a possible D gene (5 bases). CDR1 SGHDT and CDR2 YYEEEE come from the germline V gene. The CDR3 totals 17 residues. Trimming left V 4 bases short and J 1 base short, with 20 bases between. This chain's CDR3 is CASSEPRGLSDNYGYTF. As DNA, the CDR3 is TGTGCCAGCAGCGAACCTAGGGGCCTAAGCGATAACTATGGCTACACCTTC. The entire variable domain, with the rest obtained from reference TRBV5-6 and TRBJ1-2, is as follows: DAGVTQSPTHLIKTRGQQVTLRCSPKSGHDTVSWYQQALGQGPQFIFQYYEEEERQRGNFPDRFSGHQFPNYSSELNVNALLLGDSALYLCASSEPRGLSDNYGYTFGSGTRLTVV.

V gene TRBV12-5 combines with J gene TRBJ2-7, with D uncertain. The length of the CDR3 is 11 residues. Germline loops: CDR1 LGHNT, CDR2 FRNRAP. V was pared by 6 bases and J by 3 bases, with 6 bases between. CDR3 coding DNA: TGTGCTAGTGGAGAGAGCTACGAGCAGTACTTC. Translation gives CASGESYEQYF.

The rearrangement links TRBV2 to TRBJ1-1, with 7 bases that match TRBD1. V dropped 7 bases and J dropped 1; count of bases not matched to a gene: 9. CDR1 and CDR2 (germline): SNHLY, FYNNEI. CDR3 length equals 15 residues. The chain's CDR3 is CASNTGAPTNTEAFF. CDR3 nucleotides: TGTGCCAGCAATACAGGGGCCCCGACGAACACTGAAGCTTTCTTT.

V gene TRBV29-1 combines with J gene TRBJ2-1; D uncertain. Trimming shortened V by 5 bases and J by 12 bases, and 8 bases separated the two germline ends. Germline V gives CDR1 SQVTM, CDR2 ANQGSEA. The CDR3 is 9 residues long. The chain's CDR3 is CSVLVRQFF. The CDR3 DNA follows: TGCAGCGTTCTTGTCCGGCAGTTCTTC.

The chain combines TRBV5-1 with TRBJ2-1, with 7 bases fitting TRBD2. Per the germline V gene, CDR1 is SGHRS and CDR2 is YFSETQ. Trimming cost V 6 bases and J 6 bases; bases outside gene matches: 6. This CDR3 has 13 residues. The CDR3 reads CASTRPGGNEQFF. The CDR3 DNA reads TGCGCCAGCACCCGACCGGGGGGCAATGAGCAGTTCTTC.

The chain couples TRBV19 to TRBJ1-5; D is unclear. The CDR3 runs to 13 residues. Trimming cost V 6 bases and J 4 bases, with 10 bases left between them. From germline, CDR1 is LNHDA and CDR2 SQIVND (reference sequence). CDR3 nucleotides: TGTGCCAGTAGCGTTACGGGGAATCAGCCCCAGCATTTT. It encodes CASSVTGNQPQHF.

The CDR3 DNA sequence: TGTGCCAGCAGCCAAGATCCTAGCGGGAGGGCCGATGAGCAGTTCTTC. It specifies CASSQDPSGRADEQFF. The gene calls are TRBV4-2 and TRBJ2-1; 12 bases match TRBD2. CDR1 and CDR2 from the germline V gene are LGHNA and YNFKEQ. CDR3 size: 16 residues. V dropped 0 bases and J dropped 8; count of bases not matched to a gene: 5.

This chain connects TRBV4-2 to TRBJ2-7; D ambiguous. The CDR3 sequence is 13 residues long. From germline, CDR1 is LGHNA and CDR2 YNFKEQ. Trimming left V 1 base short and J 4 bases short, with 8 bases between. CDR3 DNA sequence: TGTGCCAGCAGCCAAGCACAGACATACGAGCAGTACTTC. Protein product: CASSQAQTYEQYF.

V usage is TRBV5-1 and J usage is TRBJ2-3, with 7 bases identical to TRBD2. The germline V gene has CDR1 SGHRS and CDR2 YFSETQ. V gave up 4 bases and J gave up 2 bases; unmatched junction bases: 10. The CDR3 covers 16 residues. CDR3 residues: CASSPKDGGDTDTQYF. In DNA, the CDR3 is TGCGCCAGCAGCCCGAAAGATGGGGGGGACACAGATACGCAGTATTTT.

The chain employs TRBV11-2 and TRBJ2-3; TRBD2 aligns across 9 bases. V shed 5 bases, J shed 9 bases, and the junction held 12 bases outside the gene matches. Germline values: CDR1 SGHAT, CDR2 FQNNGV. The CDR3 loop spans 15 amino acids. CDR3 region: CASSKEGLAGDTQYF. The CDR3 bases are TGTGCCAGCAGCAAAGAGGGGTTAGCGGGAGACACGCAGTATTTT.

The V call is TRBV30, the J call TRBJ2-7; D is uncertain. Trimming left V 2 bases short and J 3 bases short, with 11 bases between. The CDR3 covers 13 residues. Germline V gene data show CDR1 as GTSNPN and CDR2 as SVGIG (reference sequence). DNA of the CDR3: TGTGCCTGGAGTAGAAGTCTAGTCTACGAGCAGTACTTC. Its translation: CAWSRSLVYEQYF.

V gene TRBV11-2 combines with J gene TRBJ2-1; D call uncertain. The CDR3 is 13 residues long. V shed 0 bases and J shed 9 bases, with 9 bases lying between them. Germline assignment: CDR1 SGHAT and CDR2 FQNNGV. The CDR3 spells CASSLDRIGEQFF. The CDR3 DNA reads as TGTGCCAGCAGCTTAGACCGCATCGGTGAGCAGTTCTTC.

The chain employs TRBV9 and TRBJ2-5, with 11 bases identical to TRBD2. The J call is in doubt because the DNA end fits TRBJ2-7 better. This CDR3 is built from 15 residues. Germline values: CDR1 SGDLS, CDR2 YYNGEE. The CDR3 spells CASSGGTSGTYEQYF. In nucleotides, the CDR3 is TGTGCCAGCAGCGGTGGGACTAGCGGAACCTACGAGCAGTACTTC.

This clone was seen a handful of times. The chain employs TRBV20-1 and TRBJ2-5; TRBD1 might be the D (6 bases). V dropped 2 bases and J dropped 5 bases, with 6 bases sitting between them. Germline loops: CDR1 DFQATT, CDR2 SNEGSKA (reference sequence). The CDR3 is made up of 11 amino acids. CDR3 nucleotides: TGCAGTGCTAGACAGGGGGAGACCCAGTACTTC. Encoded protein: CSARQGETQYF.

The rearrangement joins TRBV29-1 to TRBJ1-1; D is unclear. Per germline, CDR1 SQVTM and CDR2 ANQGSEA. The CDR3 is 12 amino acids. CDR3 bases: TGCAGGGGAGACGTGGGGAACACTGAAGCTTTCTTT. This codes for CRGDVGNTEAFF.

J is TRBJ2-1 and V is TRBV10-1; 7 positions agree with TRBD2. Germline CDR1 reads WNHNN; CDR2 reads SYGVQD (reference sequence). This CDR3 region has 16 residues. The V segment lost 2 bases and the J segment 5 bases; nucleotides outside the gene matches: 9. Here the CDR3 DNA reads TGCGCCAGCAGTGAGGCTCAAGGACTAGGAAACAATGAGCAGTTCTTC. Translating gives CASSEAQGLGNNEQFF.

A word on this clone: Germline and junction disagree at one end, which may indicate a read error. This sequence joins TRBV7-7 and TRBJ2-2; tentative D call: TRBD2 (6 bases). The CDR3 has 17 residues. Germline values: CDR1 SSHAT, CDR2 FNYEAQ (reference sequence). The CDR3, as DNA: TGTGCTAGCAGCTTAGGAGGGCAAGTCGCAAGGTCCGGGGAGCTGTTTTTT. Translated: CASSLGGQVARSGELFF.

This clone was picked up a small number of times. This chain uses TRBV11-3 with TRBJ2-1, with 12 bases that match TRBD2. Germline-derived CDR1 and CDR2 are SGHNT and YENEEA. The trim removed 5 bases at V and 3 bases at J, leaving 2 bases unmatched. The CDR3 extends over 15 amino acids. The CDR3 region is CASSRGLAGYNEQFF. The CDR3 DNA follows: TGTGCCAGCAGCCGGGGACTAGCGGGCTACAATGAGCAGTTCTTC.

V usage is TRBV30 and J usage is TRBJ1-3; D uncertain. Between the trimmed V and J ends, which lost 1 base and 3 bases, there was a span of 10 bases. This CDR3 region has 14 residues. The germline V gene has CDR1 GTSNPN and CDR2 SVGIG (reference sequence). The CDR3 DNA is TGTGCCTGGAGTGCGACGAGGTATGGAAACACCATATATTTT. Its translation is CAWSATRYGNTIYF.

The rearrangement joins TRBV7-6 to TRBJ1-3; 7 bases are shared with TRBD1. J gave up 2 bases and V 5 bases, and 6 bases lay outside the gene matches. The CDR3 length is 15 residues. The germline gives CDR1 SGHVS, CDR2 FNYEAQ. The CDR3 nucleotides read TGTGCCAGCAGCCGCGACAGGGACCCTGGAAACACCATATATTTT. Amino acids: CASSRDRDPGNTIYF.